The 8 T cell receptor beta chains presented below share a single source sample, sequenced in a study of blood T cell repertoires in COVID-19. Assay used: immunoSEQ multiplex PCR; TCRdb lists only in-frame clones, some missing. The sample yields 340,000 or so clones, approximately 86% seen once. Sequencing was done on a sample of PBMCs or T cells enriched from blood (not recorded which). The receptors originated from a woman aged 40 to 50 with acute COVID-19.

This sequence joins TRBV4-3 and TRBJ2-1; TRBD2 might be the D (6 bases). The CDR3 contains 15 residues. The germline gives CDR1 LGHNA, CDR2 YSLEER. With 2 bases removed from V and 1 base from J, the gap between germline ends came to 9 bases. CDR3 protein: CASSQSGGSYNEQFF. As DNA, the CDR3 is TGCGCCAGCAGCCAAAGTGGGGGGTCCTACAATGAGCAGTTCTTC.

V is TRBV6-2 or TRBV6-3 and J is TRBJ1-1; the match to TRBD1 covers 7 bases. Per the germline V gene, CDR1 is MNHEY and CDR2 is SVGEGT. The V segment lost 4 bases and the J segment 0 bases; nucleotides outside the gene matches: 11. The CDR3 consists of 17 residues. The CDR3 DNA reads as TGTGCCAGCAGTTTTAATCGGCCAGGGGGGATGAACACTGAAGCTTTCTTT. Its protein product is CASSFNRPGGMNTEAFF.

The chain employs TRBV9 and TRBJ1-2; a weak D match, TRBD1 (5 bases). This CDR3 region has 14 residues. Germline V gene lookup returns CDR1 SGDLS and CDR2 YYNGEE. The ends were cut back, 4 bases at V and 4 bases at J, with 14 bases in the middle. The CDR3 region has the DNA TGTGCCAGCAGCTCCGAGGCAGGGATCTATGGCTACACCTTC. It encodes CASSSEAGIYGYTF.

The J gene is TRBJ2-2, the V gene TRBV11-3; 8 positions match TRBD1. CDR3 length: 14 amino acids. The junction had 5 bases not matched to a gene; V was cut back by 6 bases and J by 5 bases. Germline loops: CDR1 SGHNT, CDR2 YENEEA. Here the CDR3 reads CASSYGQGTGELFF. CDR3 sequence (DNA): TGTGCCAGCAGTTACGGACAGGGAACCGGGGAGCTGTTTTTT. Drawing the rest from reference TRBV11-3 and TRBJ2-2, the complete variable domain is EAGVVQSPRYKIIEKKQPVAFWCNPISGHNTLYWYLQNLGQGPELLIRYENEEAVDDSQLPKDRFSAERLKGVDSTLKIQPAELGDSAVYLCASSYGQGTGELFFGEGSRLTVL.

This chain links TRBV9 with TRBJ1-5; maybe TRBD1 (5 bases). This CDR3 spans 15 amino acids. The V end lost 2 bases, the J end lost 3 bases, and 12 bases lay between the germline ends. The germline CDR1 and CDR2 sequences are SGDLS and YYNGEE. The CDR3: CASSVGPGINQPQHF. In DNA form, the CDR3 reads TGTGCCAGCAGCGTTGGTCCAGGGATCAATCAGCCCCAGCATTTT.

The chain employs TRBV19 and TRBJ2-1; TRBD2 is a possible D gene (5 bases). CDR1 is LNHDA and CDR2 is SQIVND in the germline V gene (reference sequence). This CDR3 region has 13 residues. The V end was cut by 10 bases, the J end by 10 bases, with 20 bases between. CDR3 in amino acids: CATKSTTTGEQFF. The CDR3 DNA reads as TGTGCCACCAAATCCACCACCACGGGGGAGCAGTTCTTC.

The rearrangement joins TRBV6-6 to TRBJ2-7; 10 bases match TRBD1. Germline CDR1 and CDR2: MNHNY and SVGAGI (reference sequence). This CDR3 is 15 amino acids long. Unmatched junction bases numbered 4, after V lost 0 bases and J lost 5 bases. The CDR3 nucleotides are TGTGCCAGCAGTTACTCCTGGGACAGGGGCAACGAGCAGTACTTC. It is translated as CASSYSWDRGNEQYF.

This chain links TRBV19 with TRBJ2-2, with TRBD1 identical over 7 bases. Losses at the gene ends were 5 bases for V and 6 bases for J; bases not matched to a gene: 12. The CDR3 totals 16 residues. Per the germline V gene, CDR1 is LNHDA and CDR2 is SQIVND (reference sequence). CDR3 sequence: CASSETGFRVSGELFF. The CDR3 DNA sequence: TGTGCCAGTAGTGAGACAGGGTTTCGGGTCTCCGGGGAGCTGTTTTTT.